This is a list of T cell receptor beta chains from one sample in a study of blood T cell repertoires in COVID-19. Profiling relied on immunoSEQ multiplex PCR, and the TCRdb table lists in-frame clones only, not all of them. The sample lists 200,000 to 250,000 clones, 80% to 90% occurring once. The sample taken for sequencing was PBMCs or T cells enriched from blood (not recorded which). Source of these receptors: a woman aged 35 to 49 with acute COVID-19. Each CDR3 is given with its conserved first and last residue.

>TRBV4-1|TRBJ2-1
CASSRSTSGRVGNEQFF
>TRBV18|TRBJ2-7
CASSPPNRGPSHEQYF
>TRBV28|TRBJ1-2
CASSPAGQNYGYTF
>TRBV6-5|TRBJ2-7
CASTSPGTGGYEQYF
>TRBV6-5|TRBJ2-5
CASSYGQSGGKTQYF
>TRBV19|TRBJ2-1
CASRGDSLAGEEVFKNEQFF
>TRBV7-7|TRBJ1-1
CASSLGQGAQAFF
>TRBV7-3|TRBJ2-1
CASARSWDSSNEQFF
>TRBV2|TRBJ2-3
CASSARTGVADTQYF
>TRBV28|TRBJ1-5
CASRPTGSNQPQHF
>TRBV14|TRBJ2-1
CASSQGIAGGPKQFF
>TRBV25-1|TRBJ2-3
CASSGVGGRADGKQYF
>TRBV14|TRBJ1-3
CASSQRQGESAGNTIYF
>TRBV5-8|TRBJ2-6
CASSSGLSGANVLTF
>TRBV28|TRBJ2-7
CASSLETRGSYEQYF
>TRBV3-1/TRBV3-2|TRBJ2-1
CASSQGTGTSVYNEQFF
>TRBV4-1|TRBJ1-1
CASSQEGQGIPEAFF
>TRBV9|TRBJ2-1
CASSARSTSSTYNEQFF
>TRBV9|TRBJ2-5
CASSVGREGVETQYF
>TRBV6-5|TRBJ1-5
CASSSEVSSRNQPQHF
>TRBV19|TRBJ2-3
CASSIGAATSRYTDTQYF
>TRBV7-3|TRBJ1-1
CASSKTDRTEAFF
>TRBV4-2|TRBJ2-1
CASSPPQDNEQFF
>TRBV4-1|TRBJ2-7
CASSQDLWTSGSSYEQYF
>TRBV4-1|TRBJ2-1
CASSQVDILNYNEQFF
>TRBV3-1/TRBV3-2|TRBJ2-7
CASSPAAGVSIEQYF
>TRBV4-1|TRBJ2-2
CASSLQSGELFF
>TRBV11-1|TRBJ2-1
CASTSTSGDGYNEQFF
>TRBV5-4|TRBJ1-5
CASTHRTGINQPQHF
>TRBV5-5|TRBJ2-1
CASSLGPGLAGLNNEQFF
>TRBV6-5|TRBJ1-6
CASSSGQGTNSPLHF
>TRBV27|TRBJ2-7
CDGPGNLYYEQYF
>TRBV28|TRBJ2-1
CASRPRDYSSNEQFF
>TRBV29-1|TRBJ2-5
CSVESQGAKTQYF
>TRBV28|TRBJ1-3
CASSDGQGLEGNTIYF
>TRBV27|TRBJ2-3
CASSYDTSRATDTQYF
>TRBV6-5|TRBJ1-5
CASSYDTGGSNQPQHF
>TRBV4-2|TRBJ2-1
CASSQSGGKSYNEQFF
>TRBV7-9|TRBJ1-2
CASSLGQGLRLKYYGYTF
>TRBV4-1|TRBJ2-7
CASSQDPRSGEQYF
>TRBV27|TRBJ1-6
CASSLFPGGNSPLHF
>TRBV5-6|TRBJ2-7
CASSPGDREVPYEQYF
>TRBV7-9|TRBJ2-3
CASSSSGREDTQYF
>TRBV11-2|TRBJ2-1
CASSSSGTGGWNEQFF
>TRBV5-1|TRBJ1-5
CASSSQGPWPQHF
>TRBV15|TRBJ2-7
CATSRDRGLGAYEQYF
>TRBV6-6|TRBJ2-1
CASSPDLPGLAGSNEQFF
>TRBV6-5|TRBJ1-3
CAGRTGSGNTIYF
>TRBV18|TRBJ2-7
CASSGDTSYEQYF
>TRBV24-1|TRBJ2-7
CATSDSRTGSYEQYF
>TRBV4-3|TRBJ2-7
CASSQDRAFVAGYSEQYF
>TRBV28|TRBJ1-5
CASRSSGTGRQPQHF
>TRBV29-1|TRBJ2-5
CSVQVTGSGPGGTQYF
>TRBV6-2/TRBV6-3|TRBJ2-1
CASNYGRHEQFF
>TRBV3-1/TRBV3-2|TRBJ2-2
CASSQRTGRRDTGELFF
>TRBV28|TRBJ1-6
CASLTEAGTLNSPLHF
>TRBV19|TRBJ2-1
CASTPGQAYNEQFF
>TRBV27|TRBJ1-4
CASSFAGGPNEKLFF
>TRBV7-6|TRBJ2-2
CASSSLAGVGELFF
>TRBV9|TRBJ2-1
CASSVAAGTYNEQFF